The entry below gives a single T cell receptor beta chain sequence along with its context. Only a few counts were recorded for this clone. The target of this receptor is not known. One base away there is no much larger clone; base qualities are not given. The same CDR3 is also encoded by other DNA sequences in this sample. The data stem from a study of T cell responses to AZD1222 COVID-19 vaccine (dated by TCRdb to the early 2020s). Notes on the research overall: TCR sequencing covered 233 trial participants: 200 to 220 given two doses of AZD1222 and approximately 25 given two doses of MenACWY control vaccine. Trial participants were enrolled by age into 18-55, 56-69 and 70-plus year subgroups, with roughly 160, 29 and 62 TCR-sequenced participants respectively.

The CDR3 regions of human TCRbeta chains were analyzed by immunosequencing. As for the original processing: TCRs in the repertoires were matched against a reference library of SARS-CoV-2-specific TCRs that had been generated with the MIRA antigen-specificity platform. Breadth meant the fraction of unique TCRs that were SARS-CoV-2-associated, whereas depth meant the fraction of total T cells that were SARS-CoV-2-associated. Using the MIRA data, each spike-specific TCR was assigned both to the spike region to which the TCR was reactive and to a CD4 or CD8 class. Log10-transformed breadth and depth values were compared by one-way ANOVA with Sidak's multiple comparisons tests. TCRdb took this table from immuneACCESS and kept in-frame rearrangements with V and J called. Such tables lack part of the clones; where checked against another copy, unresolved V genes explain under half of the gap, and the rest is unexplained. The D gene and trimming were derived from the DNA, and the V and J assignments and clone size from that table. The sample table contains approximately 170,000 clones; only one count was recorded for approximately 86% of them. Approximately 10% of the sample goes to the ten largest clones.

According to the study, the label for this sample's time point signals: about 28 days (+/-7) after the second vaccine dose. Because spike-specific TCR depth and breadth did not differ between the two schedules, AZD1222 recipients who got a second dose at roughly 4 weeks were pooled with those who got a second dose at roughly 12 weeks. Samples from vaccinated people were obtained from the UK trials COV001 and COV002, which included a single-blind randomized controlled phase 2/3 trial of AZD1222 (ChAdOx1 nCoV-19) in healthy adults. Trial participant PBMC samples were collected at day 0 and day 28 after the second dose for TCRbeta chain sequencing. The paper's findings and limits, for the study overall: After two AZD1222 doses, both the breadth and the depth of spike-specific TCRs were significantly higher than at day 0 and than in MenACWY recipients. Because no samples from the day 14 peak response were available, repertoires could be characterized only after the peak T cell response. Participants were mostly white British, with more females than males. The authors suggested clonal diversity may have been underestimated. Reportedly, close to half of the unique spike-specific TCRs recognized epitopes lying outside the regions that are mutated in the B.1.351 and B.1.1.7 variants. The vaccine-associated CD4 TCRs covered the entire spike protein, and the dominant responses fell in regions 160-218 and 743-854. The 56-69-year group was small, and its depth increase did not reach significance, likely because of low power. Conclusions about previously exposed vaccinees are limited because only five to seven AZD1222 recipients were SARS-CoV-2 seropositive at baseline.

CDR1 and CDR2, looked up from the germline V gene, are SNHLY and FYNNEI. Trimming takes 5 bases off V and 0 bases off J; junction bases not matched to a gene: 1. The CDR3 goes from the cysteine to the phenylalanine over 13 residues. Here the CDR3 DNA is all that survives: 39 bases in frame from base 1. The sequences come from peripheral blood, collected 28 days after the second AZD1222 dose. This chain joins TRBV2 to TRBJ2-7, and 7 bases in between align with TRBD1. This clonotype was obtained from an adult who received the AZD1222 COVID-19 vaccine. The CDR3 corresponds to CASSWDSSYEQYF. The DNA sequence is TGTGCCAGCAGTTGGGACAGCTCCTACGAGCAGTACTTC.